This T cell receptor beta chain originates from a study of Graves' ophthalmopathy and Graves' hyperthyroidism. CDR3 size: 14 residues. Per germline, CDR1 SGHRS and CDR2 YFSETQ. The trim removed 4 bases at V and 7 bases at J, leaving 5 bases unmatched. Hyperthyroidism was classified as stable if no ophthalmopathy occurred within 18 months of follow-up. Recruitment covered hyperthyroidism patients aged 18 to 65 whose new diagnosis was of under 2 months' duration. Findings of the study overall: Ophthalmopathy progression was predicted with 55% to 71% sensitivity and roughly 74% specificity.

For repertoire sequencing, the TCR beta CDR3 regions were amplified from RNA transcripts. The authors performed first-round RT-PCR with HTBI primers and then a second-round multiplex PCR. TCRdb re-analysed the multiplex PCR reads in MiXCR, keeping a single row per CDR3 protein. The sample consists of hundreds of thousands of distinct CDR3 sequences, 22% of them appearing once. This clonotype was found a few times. Antigen: not known. The origin of this receptor is a woman between 18 and 29 years old with stable Graves' hyperthyroidism. Some clones in this sample may be carry-over from other donors' samples. This rearrangement joins TRBV5-1 to TRBJ1-6; 7 bases fit TRBD1. Sequences were obtained from peripheral blood. CDR3 in DNA: TGCGCCAGCAGCGAGCCGGGACAGAATTCACCCCTCCACTTT. Translating gives CASSEPGQNSPLHF.